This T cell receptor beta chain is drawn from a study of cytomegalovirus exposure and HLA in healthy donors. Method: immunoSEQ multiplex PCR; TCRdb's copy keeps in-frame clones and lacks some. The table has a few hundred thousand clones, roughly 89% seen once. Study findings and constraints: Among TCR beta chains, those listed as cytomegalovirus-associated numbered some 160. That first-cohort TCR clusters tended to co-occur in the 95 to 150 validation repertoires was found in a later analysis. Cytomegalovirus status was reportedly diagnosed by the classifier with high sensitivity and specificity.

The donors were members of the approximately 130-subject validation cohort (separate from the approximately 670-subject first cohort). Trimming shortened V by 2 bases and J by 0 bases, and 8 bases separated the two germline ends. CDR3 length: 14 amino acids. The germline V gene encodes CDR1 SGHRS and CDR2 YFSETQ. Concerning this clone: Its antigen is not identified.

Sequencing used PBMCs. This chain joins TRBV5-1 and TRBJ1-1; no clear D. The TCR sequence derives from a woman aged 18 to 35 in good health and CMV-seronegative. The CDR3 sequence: CASSFGGMNTEAFF. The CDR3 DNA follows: TGCGCCAGCAGCTTCGGAGGGATGAACACTGAAGCTTTCTTT.